This TCR beta chain stems from a study of blood T cell repertoires in COVID-19. Germline V gene lookup returns CDR1 SGHRS and CDR2 YFSETQ. The V and J ends lost 1 base and 5 bases respectively, with 10 bases between them. The CDR3 covers 13 residues. The table lists this clone with a few counts. Sequencing used immunoSEQ multiplex PCR; TCRdb keeps in-frame clones, though not all of them. The sample lists 150,000 to 200,000 clones; around 83% were seen once. The source of this sequence is a woman aged 30 to 39 who had been exposed to COVID-19. The chain links TRBV5-1 to TRBJ2-7; D is perhaps TRBD1 (6 bases). Sequenced material: PBMCs or T cells enriched from blood (not recorded which). DNA of the CDR3: TGCGCCAGCAGCTTGCAGGGGTTTAACGAGCAGTACTTC. Its translation: CASSLQGFNEQYF.